This T cell receptor beta chain is drawn from a study of blood T cell repertoires in COVID-19. The wider study: There were acute and convalescent COVID-19 samples, and they came from the United States, Italy and Spain.

The ends were cut back, 5 bases at V and 4 bases at J, with 18 bases in the middle. From germline, CDR1 is SGHTA and CDR2 FQGNSA. The CDR3 length is 16 residues. Sequencing was performed with immunoSEQ multiplex PCR; in TCRdb, only in-frame clones are kept and a portion is missing. The sample yields over 200,000 clones, nearly 90% seen once. This clone was seen only a few times. The gene calls are TRBV7-2 and TRBJ1-3; the D is unclear. The sequenced sample consisted of peripheral blood. The source is a woman under 40 with acute or convalescent COVID-19. DNA for the CDR3: TGTGCCAGCAGCCCCTCAGGCGCGAAAGTGGGAAACACCATATATTTT. The encoded protein is CASSPSGAKVGNTIYF.